The clone carrying this TCR beta chain appeared a few times. Its target is not known. 5'-RACE, quantitative and with molecular barcodes, yielded the TCR beta libraries. TCRdb analysed the 5' RACE reads with MiXCR anew, one entry per CDR3 protein. This sample has 700,000 or so distinct CDR3 sequences; roughly 19% occur once, and the top ten carry around a fifth. This entry belongs to a study of CD8 T cells in ankylosing spondylitis. Study conclusions and caveats: Disease-associated clones were reportedly significantly overrepresented in matched ankylosing spondylitis synovial fluid. Seemingly characteristic of ankylosing spondylitis blood was a TCR beta motif consisting of 7 or 8 highly homologous variants.

V was clipped by 6 bases and J by 5 bases, with 23 bases between them. CDR3 length: 15 amino acids. Per the germline V gene, CDR1 is DFQATT and CDR2 is SNEGSKA (reference sequence). Sequencing was performed on blood, either unsorted or a sorted T cell fraction (not recorded which). This TCR came from a male donor with ankylosing spondylitis. This chain links TRBV20-1 with TRBJ2-7, with D perhaps TRBD1 or TRBD2 (5 bases each). DNA for the CDR3: TGCAGTGCGAACCGGGACCATGTTAGTGATGACGAGCAGTACTTC. Residues: CSANRDHVSDDEQYF.